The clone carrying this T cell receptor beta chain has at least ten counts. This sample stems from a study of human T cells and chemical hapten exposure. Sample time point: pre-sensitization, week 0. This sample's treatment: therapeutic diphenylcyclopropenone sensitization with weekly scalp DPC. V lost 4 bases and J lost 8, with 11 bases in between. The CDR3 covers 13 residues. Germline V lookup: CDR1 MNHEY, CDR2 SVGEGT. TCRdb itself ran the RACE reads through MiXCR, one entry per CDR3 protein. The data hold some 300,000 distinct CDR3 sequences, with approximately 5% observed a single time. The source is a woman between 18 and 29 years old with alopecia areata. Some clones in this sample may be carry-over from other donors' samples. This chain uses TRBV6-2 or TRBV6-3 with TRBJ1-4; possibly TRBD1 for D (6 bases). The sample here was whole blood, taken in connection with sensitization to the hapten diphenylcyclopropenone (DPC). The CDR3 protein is CASSWGGDEKLFF. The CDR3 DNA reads TGTGCCAGCAGTTGGGGGGGCGACGAAAAACTGTTTTTT.